The text below deals with one T cell receptor (beta chain). The data are from a study of blood T cell repertoires in COVID-19. Study-wide context: From T cells, B-cell-depleted T cells, or PBMCs came the material, which was cDNA or gDNA.

V lost 4 bases, J lost 7 bases, and 17 bases lay in between. Germline assignment: CDR1 ENHRY and CDR2 SYGVKD. The CDR3 has 15 amino acids. TCRdb keeps only in-frame clones here, not all; method: immunoSEQ multiplex PCR. Here the sample spans 65,000 to 70,000 clones, about 80% being singletons. The chain combines TRBV10-3 with TRBJ1-5; D not resolved. The material sequenced was peripheral blood. The sequence was collected from a woman in her fifties or sixties with acute or convalescent COVID-19. In nucleotides, the CDR3 is TGTGCCATCAGTGCTGACATGGCTCCCCCGCAGCCCCAGCATTTT. It is translated as CAISADMAPPQPQHF.